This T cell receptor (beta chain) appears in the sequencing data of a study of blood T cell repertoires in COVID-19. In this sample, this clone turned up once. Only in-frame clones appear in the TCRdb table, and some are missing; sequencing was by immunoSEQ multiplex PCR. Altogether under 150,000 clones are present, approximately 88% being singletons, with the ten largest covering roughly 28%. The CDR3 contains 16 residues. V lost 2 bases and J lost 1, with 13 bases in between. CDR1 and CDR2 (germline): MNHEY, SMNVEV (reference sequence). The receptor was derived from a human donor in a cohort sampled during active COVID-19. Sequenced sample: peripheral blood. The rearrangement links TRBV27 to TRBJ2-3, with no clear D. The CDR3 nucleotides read TGTGCCAGCAGTTTAGTAGCCATCGTAGGCACAGATACGCAGTATTTT. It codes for CASSLVAIVGTDTQYF.